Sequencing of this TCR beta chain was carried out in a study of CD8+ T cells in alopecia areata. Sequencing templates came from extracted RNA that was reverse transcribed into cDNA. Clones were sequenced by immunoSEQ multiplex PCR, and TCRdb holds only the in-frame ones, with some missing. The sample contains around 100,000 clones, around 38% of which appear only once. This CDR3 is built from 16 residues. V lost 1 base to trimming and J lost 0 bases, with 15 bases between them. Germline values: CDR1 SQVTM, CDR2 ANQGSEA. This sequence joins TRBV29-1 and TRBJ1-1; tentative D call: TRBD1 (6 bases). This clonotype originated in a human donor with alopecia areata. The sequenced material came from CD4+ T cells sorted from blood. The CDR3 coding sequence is TGCAGCGTTGAAGGGGTAGGACAGCCCATGAACACTGAAGCTTTCTTT. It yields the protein CSVEGVGQPMNTEAFF.